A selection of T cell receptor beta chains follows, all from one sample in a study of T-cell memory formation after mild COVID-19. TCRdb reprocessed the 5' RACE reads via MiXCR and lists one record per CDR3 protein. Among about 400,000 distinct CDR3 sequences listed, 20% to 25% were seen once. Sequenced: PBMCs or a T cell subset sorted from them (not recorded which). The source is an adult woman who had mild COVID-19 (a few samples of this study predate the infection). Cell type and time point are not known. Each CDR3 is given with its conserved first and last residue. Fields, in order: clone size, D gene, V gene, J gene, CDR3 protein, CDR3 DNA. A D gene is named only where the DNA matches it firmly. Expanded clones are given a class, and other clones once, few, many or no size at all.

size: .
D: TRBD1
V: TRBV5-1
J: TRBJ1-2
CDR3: CASSSGTENYGYTF
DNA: TGCGCCAGCAGCTCGGGGACAGAGAACTATGGCTACACCTTC

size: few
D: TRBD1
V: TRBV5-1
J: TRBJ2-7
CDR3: CASSLVFKGARSEQYF
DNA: TGCGCCAGCAGCTTGGTTTTCAAGGGGGCGCGTAGCGAGCAGTACTTC

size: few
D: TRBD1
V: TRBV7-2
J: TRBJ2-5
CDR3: CASSSDRVQETQYF
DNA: TGTGCCAGCAGCTCGGACAGGGTGCAAGAGACCCAGTACTTC

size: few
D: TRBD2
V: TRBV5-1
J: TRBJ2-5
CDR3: CASSPAGGFRGETQYF
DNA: TGCGCCAGCAGCCCGGCGGGGGGGTTTAGAGGAGAGACCCAGTACTTC

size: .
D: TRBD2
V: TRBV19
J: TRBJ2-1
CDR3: CASRGGGRGSEQFF
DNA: TGTGCCAGTCGGGGCGGCGGGAGGGGTAGTGAGCAGTTCTTC

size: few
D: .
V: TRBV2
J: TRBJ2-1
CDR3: CASSEARTGSLGGQFF
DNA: TGTGCCAGCAGTGAAGCGCGAACAGGTTCCTTGGGTGGGCAGTTCTTC

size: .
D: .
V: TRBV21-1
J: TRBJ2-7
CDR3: CASSKVSRIGHYEQYF
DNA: TGTGCCAGCAGCAAAGTTTCCAGGATAGGGCACTACGAGCAGTACTTC

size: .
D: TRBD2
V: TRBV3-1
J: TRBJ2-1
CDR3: CASSQGPSGRVYNEQFF
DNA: TGTGCCAGCAGCCAAGGACCTAGCGGAAGAGTCTACAATGAGCAGTTCTTC

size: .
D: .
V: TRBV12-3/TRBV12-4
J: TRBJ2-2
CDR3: CASSGGGPGTGELFF
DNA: TGTGCCAGCAGTGGGGGGGGGCCGGGCACCGGGGAGCTGTTTTTT

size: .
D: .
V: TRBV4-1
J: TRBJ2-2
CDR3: CASSPVSGNTGELFF
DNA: TGCGCCAGCAGCCCAGTATCAGGGAACACCGGGGAGCTGTTTTTT

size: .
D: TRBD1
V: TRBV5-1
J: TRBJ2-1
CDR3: CASSSQPTGGAYNEQFF
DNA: TGCGCCAGCAGTTCACAACCGACAGGGGGAGCCTACAATGAGCAGTTCTTC

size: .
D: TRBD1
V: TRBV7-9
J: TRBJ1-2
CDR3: CASSGTGTGYGYTF
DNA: TGTGCCAGCAGCGGGACAGGAACAGGCTATGGCTACACCTTC

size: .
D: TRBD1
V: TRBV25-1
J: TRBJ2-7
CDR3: CASSAYSGQGTYEQYF
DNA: TGTGCCAGCAGTGCCTATTCGGGACAGGGGACGTACGAGCAGTACTTC

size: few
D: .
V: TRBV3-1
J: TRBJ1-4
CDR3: CASSLSVVEKLFF
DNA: TGTGCCAGCAGCCTAAGCGTGGTTGAAAAACTGTTTTTT

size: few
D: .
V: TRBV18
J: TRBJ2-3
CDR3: CASSPIGDTQYF
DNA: TGTGCCAGCTCACCAATCGGAGATACGCAGTATTTT

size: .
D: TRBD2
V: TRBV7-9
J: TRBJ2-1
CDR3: CASSFRREFDEQFF
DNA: TGTGCCAGCAGCTTCAGGCGGGAGTTCGATGAGCAGTTCTTC

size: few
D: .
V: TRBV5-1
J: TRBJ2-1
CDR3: CASRSVESYNEQFF
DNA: TGCGCCAGCCGATCGGTGGAGTCCTACAATGAGCAGTTCTTC

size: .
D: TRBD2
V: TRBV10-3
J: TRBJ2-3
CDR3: CAISEPSGSGNTQYF
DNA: TGTGCCATCAGTGAGCCTAGCGGAAGCGGGAATACGCAGTATTTT

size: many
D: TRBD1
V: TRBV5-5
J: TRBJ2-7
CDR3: CASSLGRGHYEQYF
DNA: TGTGCCAGCAGCTTGGGAAGGGGGCACTACGAGCAGTACTTC

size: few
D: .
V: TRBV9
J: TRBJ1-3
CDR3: CASSPRQGHDLSGNTIYF
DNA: TGTGCCAGCAGCCCCCGTCAGGGACACGACCTCTCTGGAAACACCATATATTTT

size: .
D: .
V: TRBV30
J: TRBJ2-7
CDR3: CAWSGFVYEQYF
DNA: TGTGCCTGGTCTGGGTTCGTCTACGAGCAGTACTTC

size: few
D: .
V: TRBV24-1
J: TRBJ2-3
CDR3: CATSTGLSTDTQYF
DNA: TGTGCCACCAGCACGGGACTGTCCACAGATACGCAGTATTTT

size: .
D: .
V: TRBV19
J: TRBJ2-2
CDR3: CASSIYGGELFF
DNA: TGTGCCAGTAGTATATACGGCGGGGAGCTGTTTTTT

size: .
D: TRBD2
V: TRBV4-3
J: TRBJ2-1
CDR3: CASSSQPLAGVYNEQFF
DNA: TGCGCCAGCAGCTCCCAACCACTAGCGGGAGTTTACAATGAGCAGTTCTTC

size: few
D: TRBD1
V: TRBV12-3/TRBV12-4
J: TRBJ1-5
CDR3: CASSRGQGAGQPQHF
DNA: TGTGCCAGCAGCCGGGGACAGGGGGCAGGTCAGCCCCAGCATTTT

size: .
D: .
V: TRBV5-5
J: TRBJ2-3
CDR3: CASSRPTTGTAGGRDTQYF
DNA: TGTGCCAGCAGCCGACCCACGACAGGGACGGCGGGAGGACGAGATACGCAGTATTTT

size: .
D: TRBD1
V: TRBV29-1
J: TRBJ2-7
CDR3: CSTRQGDFYEQYF
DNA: TGCAGCACCAGACAGGGGGACTTCTACGAGCAGTACTTC

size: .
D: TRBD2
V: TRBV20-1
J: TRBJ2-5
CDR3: CSARGGLGKETQYF
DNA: TGCAGTGCTAGAGGCGGACTAGGTAAAGAGACCCAGTACTTC

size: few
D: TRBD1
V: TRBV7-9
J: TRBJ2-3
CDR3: CASSRKGTGGEVSTDTQYF
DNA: TGTGCCAGCAGCCGTAAAGGGACAGGGGGGGAAGTTAGCACAGATACGCAGTATTTT

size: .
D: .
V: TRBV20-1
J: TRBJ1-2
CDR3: CSARSPDYGYTF
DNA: TGCAGTGCTAGAAGCCCGGACTATGGCTACACCTTC

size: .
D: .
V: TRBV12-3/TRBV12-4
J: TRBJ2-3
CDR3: CASSLRGAGSTDTQYF
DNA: TGTGCCAGCAGTTTACGGGGGGCGGGTAGCACAGATACGCAGTATTTT

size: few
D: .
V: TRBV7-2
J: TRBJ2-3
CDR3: CASSLGRGVTDTQYF
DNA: TGTGCCAGCAGCTTAGGGCGGGGTGTCACAGATACGCAGTATTTT

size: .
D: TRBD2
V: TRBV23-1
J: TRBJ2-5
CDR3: CASSQLVSGTSGRETQYF
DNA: TGCGCCAGCAGTCAATTGGTCTCCGGGACTAGCGGGAGAGAGACCCAGTACTTC

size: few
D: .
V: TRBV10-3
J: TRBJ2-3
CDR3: CAITGTDAARLTDTQYF
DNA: TGTGCCATCACCGGGACGGATGCGGCGAGGTTGACAGATACGCAGTATTTT

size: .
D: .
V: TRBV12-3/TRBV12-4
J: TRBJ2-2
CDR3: CASSYGTSGELFF
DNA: TGTGCCAGCAGCTACGGGACCTCCGGGGAGCTGTTTTTT

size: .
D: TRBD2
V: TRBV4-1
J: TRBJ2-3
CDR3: CASSQGLAGDTQYF
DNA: TGCGCCAGCAGCCAAGGTCTAGCGGGGGATACGCAGTATTTT

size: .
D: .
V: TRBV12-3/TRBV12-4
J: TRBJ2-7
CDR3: CASSPHPGFRYLWQYF
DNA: TGTGCCAGCAGTCCCCATCCGGGATTCCGTTACTTGTGGCAGTACTTC

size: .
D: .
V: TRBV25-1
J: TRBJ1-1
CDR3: CASSDHGTAKAFF
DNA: TGTGCCAGCAGTGACCACGGGACGGCGAAAGCTTTCTTT

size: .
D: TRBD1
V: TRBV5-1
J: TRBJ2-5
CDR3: CASSSGQGSRAQYF
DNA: TGCGCCAGCAGCTCGGGACAGGGGTCCAGGGCCCAGTACTTC